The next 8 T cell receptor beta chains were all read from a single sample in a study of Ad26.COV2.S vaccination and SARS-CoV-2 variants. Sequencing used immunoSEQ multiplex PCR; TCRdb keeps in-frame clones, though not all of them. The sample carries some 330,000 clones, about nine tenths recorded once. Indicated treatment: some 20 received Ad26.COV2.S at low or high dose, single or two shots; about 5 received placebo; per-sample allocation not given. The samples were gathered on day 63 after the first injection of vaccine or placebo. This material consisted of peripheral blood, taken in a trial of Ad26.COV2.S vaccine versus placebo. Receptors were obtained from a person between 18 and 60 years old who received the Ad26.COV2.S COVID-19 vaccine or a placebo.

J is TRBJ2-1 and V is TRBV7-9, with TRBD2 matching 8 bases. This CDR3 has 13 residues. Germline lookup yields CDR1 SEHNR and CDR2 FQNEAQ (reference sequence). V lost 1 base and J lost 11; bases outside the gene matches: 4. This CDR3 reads CASSLDSGAKQFF. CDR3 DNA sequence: TGTGCCAGCAGCTTAGATAGCGGGGCCAAGCAGTTCTTC.

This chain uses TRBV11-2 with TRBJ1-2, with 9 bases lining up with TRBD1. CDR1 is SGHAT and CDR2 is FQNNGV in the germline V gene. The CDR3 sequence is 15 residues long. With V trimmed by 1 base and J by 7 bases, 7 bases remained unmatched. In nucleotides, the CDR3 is TGTGCCAGCAGCTTAGGAACAGGGGGCTATTTTGGCTACACCTTC. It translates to CASSLGTGGYFGYTF. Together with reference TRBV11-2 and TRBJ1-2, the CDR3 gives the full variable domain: EAGVAQSPRYKIIEKRQSVAFWCNPISGHATLYWYQQILGQGPKLLIQFQNNGVVDDSQLPKDRFSAERLKGVDSTLKIQPAKLEDSAVYLCASSLGTGGYFGYTFGSGTRLTVV.

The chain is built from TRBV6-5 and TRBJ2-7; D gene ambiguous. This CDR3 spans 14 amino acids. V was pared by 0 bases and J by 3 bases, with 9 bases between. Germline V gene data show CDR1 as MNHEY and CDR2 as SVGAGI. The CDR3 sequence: CASSYSRHHYEQYV. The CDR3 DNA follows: TGTGCCAGCAGTTACTCCCGACACCACTACGAGCAGTACGTC.

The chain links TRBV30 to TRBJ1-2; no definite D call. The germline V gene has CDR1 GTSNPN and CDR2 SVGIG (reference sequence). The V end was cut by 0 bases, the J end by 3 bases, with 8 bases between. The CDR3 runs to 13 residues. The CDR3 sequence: CAWSVFEHYGYTF. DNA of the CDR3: TGTGCCTGGAGTGTATTCGAGCACTATGGCTACACCTTC. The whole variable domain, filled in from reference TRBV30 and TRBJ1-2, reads SQTIHQWPATLVQPVGSPLSLECTVEGTSNPNLYWYRQAAGRGLQLLFYSVGIGQISSEVPQNLSASRPQDRQFILSSKKLLLSDSGFYLCAWSVFEHYGYTFGSGTRLTVV.

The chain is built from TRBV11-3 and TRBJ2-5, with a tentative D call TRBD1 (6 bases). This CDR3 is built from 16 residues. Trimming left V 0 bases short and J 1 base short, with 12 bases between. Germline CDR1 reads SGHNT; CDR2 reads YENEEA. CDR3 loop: CASSLDRGEAQETQYF. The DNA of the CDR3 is TGTGCCAGCAGCTTAGACAGGGGTGAGGCCCAAGAGACCCAGTACTTC.

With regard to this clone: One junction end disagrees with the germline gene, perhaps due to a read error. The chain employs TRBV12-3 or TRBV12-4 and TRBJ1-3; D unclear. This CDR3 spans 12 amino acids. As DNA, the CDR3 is TGTGCCAGCAGTTTAAGCGAACAGTTCAGCCATTTT. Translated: CASSLSEQFSHF.

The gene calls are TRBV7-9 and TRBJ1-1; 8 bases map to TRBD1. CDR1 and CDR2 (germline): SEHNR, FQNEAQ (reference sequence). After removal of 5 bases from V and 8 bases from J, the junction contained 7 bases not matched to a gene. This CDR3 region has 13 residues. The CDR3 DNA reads TGTGCCAGCAGCCGCACCGGGACAGGAGAAGCTTTCTTT. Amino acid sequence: CASSRTGTGEAFF.

The chain's CDR3 is CASSAGLSYEQYF. CDR3 DNA sequence: TGTGCCAGCAGCGCAGGGTTGTCCTACGAGCAGTACTTC. The rearrangement joins TRBV11-2 to TRBJ2-7, with TRBD1 as a possible D gene (5 bases). The CDR3 covers 13 residues. The V and J ends lost 5 bases and 1 base respectively, with 9 bases between them. Germline CDR1 is SGHAT and CDR2 is FQNNGV.